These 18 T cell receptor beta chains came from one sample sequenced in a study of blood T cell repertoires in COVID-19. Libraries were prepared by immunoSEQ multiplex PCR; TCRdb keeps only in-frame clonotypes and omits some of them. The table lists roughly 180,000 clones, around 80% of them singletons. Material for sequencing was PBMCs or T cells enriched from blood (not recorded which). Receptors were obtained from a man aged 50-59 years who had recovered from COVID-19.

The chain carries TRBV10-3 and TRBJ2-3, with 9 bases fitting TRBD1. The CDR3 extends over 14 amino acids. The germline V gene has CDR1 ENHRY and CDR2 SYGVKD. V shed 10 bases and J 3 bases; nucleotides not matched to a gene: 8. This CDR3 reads CATLQGAGTDTQYF. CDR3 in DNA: TGTGCCACCTTACAGGGGGCCGGTACAGATACGCAGTATTTT.

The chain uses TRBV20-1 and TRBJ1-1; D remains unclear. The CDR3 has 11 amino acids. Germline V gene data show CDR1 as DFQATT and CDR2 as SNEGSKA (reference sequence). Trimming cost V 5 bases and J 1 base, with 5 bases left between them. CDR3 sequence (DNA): TGCAGTGCTCCGGGGAACACTGAAGCTTTCTTT. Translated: CSAPGNTEAFF.

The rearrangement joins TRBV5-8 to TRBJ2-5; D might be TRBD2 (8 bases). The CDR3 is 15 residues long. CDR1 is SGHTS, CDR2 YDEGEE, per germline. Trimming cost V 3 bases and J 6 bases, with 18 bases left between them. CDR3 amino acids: CASSSRGGTAKTQYF. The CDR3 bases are TGTGCCAGCAGCTCACGGGGGGGGACAGCGAAGACCCAGTACTTC.

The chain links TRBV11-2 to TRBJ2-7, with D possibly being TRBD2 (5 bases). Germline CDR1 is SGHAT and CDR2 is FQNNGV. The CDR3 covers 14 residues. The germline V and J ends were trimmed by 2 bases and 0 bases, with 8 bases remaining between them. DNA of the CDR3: TGTGCCAGCAGCTTAAGCGGCAACTCCTACGAGCAGTACTTC. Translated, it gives CASSLSGNSYEQYF.

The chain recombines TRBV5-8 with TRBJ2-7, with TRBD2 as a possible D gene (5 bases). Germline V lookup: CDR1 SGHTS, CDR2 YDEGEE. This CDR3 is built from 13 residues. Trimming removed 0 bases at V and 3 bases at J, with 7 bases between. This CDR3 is CASSLVGSYEQYF. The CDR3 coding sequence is TGTGCCAGCAGCTTGGTTGGGAGCTACGAGCAGTACTTC.

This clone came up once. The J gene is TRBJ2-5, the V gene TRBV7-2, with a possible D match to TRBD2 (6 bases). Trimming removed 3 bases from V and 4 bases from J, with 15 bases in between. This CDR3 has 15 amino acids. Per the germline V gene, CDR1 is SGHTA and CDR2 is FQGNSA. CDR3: CASSLVGAEGETQYF. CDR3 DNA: TGTGCCAGCAGCTTGGTTGGGGCGGAGGGAGAGACCCAGTACTTC.

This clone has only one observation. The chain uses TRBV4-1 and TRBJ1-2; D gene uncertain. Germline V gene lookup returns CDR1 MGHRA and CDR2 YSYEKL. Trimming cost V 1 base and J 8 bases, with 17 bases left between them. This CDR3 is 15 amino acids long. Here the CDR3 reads CASSQAETSGEGYTF. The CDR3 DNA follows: TGCGCCAGCAGCCAAGCTGAGACCAGCGGGGAGGGCTACACCTTC.

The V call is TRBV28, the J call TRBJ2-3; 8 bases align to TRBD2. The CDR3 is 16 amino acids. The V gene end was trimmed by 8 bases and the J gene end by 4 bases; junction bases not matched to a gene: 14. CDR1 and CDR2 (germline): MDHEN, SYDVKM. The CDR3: CASETFWREESDTQYF. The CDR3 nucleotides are TGTGCCAGCGAGACCTTCTGGCGGGAGGAGTCAGATACGCAGTATTTT.

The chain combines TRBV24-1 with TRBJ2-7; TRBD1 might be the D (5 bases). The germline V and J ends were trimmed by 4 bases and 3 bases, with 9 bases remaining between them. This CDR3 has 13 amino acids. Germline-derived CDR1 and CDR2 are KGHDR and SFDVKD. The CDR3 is CATSDRASYEQYF. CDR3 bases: TGTGCCACCAGTGACAGGGCCAGCTACGAGCAGTACTTC.

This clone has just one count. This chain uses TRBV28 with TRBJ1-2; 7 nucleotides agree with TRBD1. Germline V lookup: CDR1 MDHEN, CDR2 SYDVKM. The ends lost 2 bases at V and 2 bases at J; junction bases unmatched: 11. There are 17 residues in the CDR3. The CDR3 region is CASSLANYRGRNYGYTF. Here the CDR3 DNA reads TGTGCCAGCAGTTTAGCTAATTACAGGGGACGAAACTATGGCTACACCTTC.

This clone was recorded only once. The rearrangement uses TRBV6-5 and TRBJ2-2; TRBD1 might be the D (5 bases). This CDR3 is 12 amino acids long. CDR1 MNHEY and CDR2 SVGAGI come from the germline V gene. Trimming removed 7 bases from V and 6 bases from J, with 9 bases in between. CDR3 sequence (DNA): TGTGCCAGCACCAGGGTCCCCGGGGAGCTGTTTTTT. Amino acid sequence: CASTRVPGELFF.

In DNA, the CDR3 is TGTGCCACCAGTGATTTGGGTGGATGGGAGGAGCAGTTCTTC. This encodes CATSDLGGWEEQFF. V is TRBV24-1 and J is TRBJ2-1; possible D gene TRBD2, 5 bases. The V and J ends lost 0 bases and 10 bases respectively, with 12 bases between them. CDR1 is KGHDR, CDR2 SFDVKD, per germline. The CDR3 has 14 residues.

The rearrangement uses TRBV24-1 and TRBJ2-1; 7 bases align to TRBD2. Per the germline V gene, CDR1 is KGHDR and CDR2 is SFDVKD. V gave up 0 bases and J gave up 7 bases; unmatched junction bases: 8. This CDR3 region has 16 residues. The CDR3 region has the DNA TGTGCCACCAGTGATTTGACTAGCAAGGGAGGGAATGAGCAGTTCTTC. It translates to CATSDLTSKGGNEQFF.

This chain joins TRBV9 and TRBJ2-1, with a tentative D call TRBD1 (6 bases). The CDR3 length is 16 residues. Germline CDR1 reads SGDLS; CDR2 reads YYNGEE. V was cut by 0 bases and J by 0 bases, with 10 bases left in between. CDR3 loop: CASSVGQESSYNEQFF. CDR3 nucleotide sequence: TGTGCCAGCAGCGTAGGACAGGAGAGCTCCTACAATGAGCAGTTCTTC.

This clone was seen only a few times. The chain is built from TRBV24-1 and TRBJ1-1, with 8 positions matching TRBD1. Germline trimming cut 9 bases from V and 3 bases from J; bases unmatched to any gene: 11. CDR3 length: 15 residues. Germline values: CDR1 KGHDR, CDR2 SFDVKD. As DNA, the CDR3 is TGTGCCACCCGAGGACAGGGCGAAGTAGACACTGAAGCTTTCTTT. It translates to CATRGQGEVDTEAFF.

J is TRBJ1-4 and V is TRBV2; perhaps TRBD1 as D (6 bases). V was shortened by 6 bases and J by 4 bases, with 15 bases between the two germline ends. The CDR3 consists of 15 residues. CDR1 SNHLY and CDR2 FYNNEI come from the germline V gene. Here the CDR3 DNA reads TGTGCCAGCAGGGGGCTGACAGGATATAATGAAAAACTGTTTTTT. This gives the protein CASRGLTGYNEKLFF.

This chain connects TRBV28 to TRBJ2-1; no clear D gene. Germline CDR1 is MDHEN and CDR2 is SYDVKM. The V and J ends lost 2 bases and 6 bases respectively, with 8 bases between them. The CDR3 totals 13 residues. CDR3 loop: CASSLGILNEQFF. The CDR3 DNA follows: TGTGCCAGCAGTTTAGGCATCCTCAATGAGCAGTTCTTC.

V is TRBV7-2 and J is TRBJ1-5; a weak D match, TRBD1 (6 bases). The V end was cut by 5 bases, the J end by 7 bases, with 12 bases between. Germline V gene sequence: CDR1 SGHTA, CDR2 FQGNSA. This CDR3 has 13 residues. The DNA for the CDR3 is TGTGCCAGCAGCCCCGGGACACAACAGCCCCAGCATTTT. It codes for CASSPGTQQPQHF.